Presented here are 26 T cell receptor beta chains from one specimen sequenced in a study of PD-1 blockade in classical Hodgkin lymphoma. There was relapse after autologous stem cell transplantation in every patient, and there was variation in brentuximab vedotin exposure. Negative selection with magnetic separation was used to purify CD4+ T cells from thawed PBMCs. TCRdb's table, derived via immunoSEQ multiplex PCR, lists solely in-frame clones and lacks some. The table includes some 7,500 clones, about 80% detected once. This specimen consisted of CD4+ T cells from blood, obtained at baseline. The receptors here all came from a human donor with classical Hodgkin lymphoma.

The chain recombines TRBV5-1 with TRBJ2-2; 7 bases are shared with TRBD2. V was pared by 2 bases and J by 2 bases, with 3 bases of the junction left unmatched. The germline V gene encodes CDR1 SGHRS and CDR2 YFSETQ. The CDR3 runs 15 residues. CDR3 nucleotides: TGCGCCAGCAGCTTAGCGGGACCCAACACCGGGGAGCTGTTTTTT. Its translation is CASSLAGPNTGELFF.

The genes are TRBV2 and TRBJ1-1; the match to TRBD1 covers 7 bases. This CDR3 spans 12 amino acids. Germline V gene sequence: CDR1 SNHLY, CDR2 FYNNEI. Trimming at V came to 4 bases and at J to 7 bases, leaving 3 bases not matched to a gene. The CDR3 loop is CASSVRDSEAFF. The CDR3 DNA reads TGTGCCAGCAGTGTTCGGGACAGTGAAGCTTTCTTT.

V usage is TRBV7-9 and J usage is TRBJ2-7, with D unclear. The CDR3 has 13 residues. From germline, CDR1 is SEHNR and CDR2 FQNEAQ (reference sequence). V lost 5 bases, J lost 2 bases, and 10 bases lay in between. CDR3 protein: CASSPSGPYEQYF. DNA for the CDR3: TGTGCCAGCAGCCCCTCCGGCCCCTACGAGCAGTACTTC.

This chain joins TRBV7-9 and TRBJ1-1; no definite D call. Germline CDR1 and CDR2: SEHNR and FQNEAQ (reference sequence). The CDR3 is made up of 14 amino acids. The V end lost 6 bases, the J end lost 7 bases, and 18 bases lay between the germline ends. Written as DNA, the CDR3 is TGTGCCAGCAGGAGGCGGGCGGCAACCGTTGAAGCTTTCTTT. Residues: CASRRRAATVEAFF.

This sequence joins TRBV2 and TRBJ2-7, with a tentative D call TRBD2 (5 bases). This CDR3 comprises 16 residues. The germline V and J ends were trimmed by 4 bases and 7 bases, with 23 bases remaining between them. Germline loops: CDR1 SNHLY, CDR2 FYNNEI. CDR3 bases: TGTGCCAGCAGTGTTCGGGATGCCCGGATGGCCTCTGAGCAGTACTTC. Translated, it gives CASSVRDARMASEQYF.

J is TRBJ2-2 and V is TRBV27; possibly TRBD1 for D (6 bases). V gave up 7 bases and J gave up 1 base, with 7 bases separating them. In germline, CDR1 is MNHEY, CDR2 SMNVEV (reference sequence). There are 13 residues in the CDR3. CDR3 coding DNA: TGTGCCAGCAAGGGGGTGAACACCGGGGAGCTGTTTTTT. Its protein is CASKGVNTGELFF.

The chain uses TRBV19 and TRBJ2-3, with 11 bases that match TRBD1. Germline V gene lookup returns CDR1 LNHDA and CDR2 SQIVND (reference sequence). This CDR3 is 19 amino acids long. V gave up 1 base and J gave up 0 bases; unmatched junction bases: 9. In nucleotides, the CDR3 is TGTGCCAGTAGTATAGGTGGGGGCGGACAGGGGGCCAGCACAGATACGCAGTATTTT. Its protein is CASSIGGGGQGASTDTQYF.

The genes are TRBV14 and TRBJ2-7; TRBD1 aligns across 7 bases. The CDR3 length is 14 residues. Germline CDR1 SGHDN, CDR2 FVKESK. The V segment lost 4 bases and the J segment 3 bases; nucleotides outside the gene matches: 6. The CDR3 DNA is TGTGCCAGCAGCCTGGCGCAGGGGGTCTACGAGCAGTACTTC. Amino acids: CASSLAQGVYEQYF.

This clone has more than one count but fewer than ten. This chain joins TRBV2 and TRBJ2-7; 10 bases are shared with TRBD2. The CDR3 runs to 14 residues. Germline V lookup: CDR1 SNHLY, CDR2 FYNNEI. V shed 4 bases and J 7 bases; nucleotides not matched to a gene: 7. This CDR3 is CASSAAGGPNEQYF. CDR3 nucleotide sequence: TGTGCCAGCAGTGCAGCGGGAGGGCCGAATGAGCAGTACTTC.

This chain uses TRBV18 with TRBJ2-7; D gene uncertain. V was trimmed by 3 bases and J by 4 bases, leaving 10 bases between them. The CDR3 spans 13 residues. Germline V gene lookup returns CDR1 KGHSH and CDR2 LQKENI. The CDR3 spells CASSPFEGYEQYF. CDR3 sequence (DNA): TGTGCCAGCTCACCCTTCGAAGGTTACGAGCAGTACTTC.

This chain uses TRBV19 with TRBJ2-7, with TRBD1 matching 12 bases. Germline CDR1 reads LNHDA; CDR2 reads SQIVND (reference sequence). This CDR3 is 17 amino acids long. The V segment lost 6 bases and the J segment 4 bases; nucleotides outside the gene matches: 13. CDR3 DNA: TGTGCCAGTAGCCCGGGACAGGGGGCTCCCAGTGAGTACGAGCAGTACTTC. As protein: CASSPGQGAPSEYEQYF.

The V and J genes are TRBV6-5 and TRBJ2-5; 7 nucleotides match TRBD2. J was trimmed by 3 bases and V by 0 bases; bases with no gene match: 4. The CDR3 spans 15 residues. Per germline, CDR1 MNHEY and CDR2 SVGAGI. CDR3 bases: TGTGCCAGCAGTTACTCGGCGGGAGTGAAAGAGACCCAGTACTTC. The encoded protein is CASSYSAGVKETQYF.

V and J are TRBV27 and TRBJ2-1; D is possibly TRBD2 (5 bases). Looked up from germline, CDR1 is MNHEY and CDR2 is SMNVEV (reference sequence). Trimming removed 10 bases from V and 10 bases from J, with 14 bases in between. This CDR3 has 11 residues. In DNA, the CDR3 is TGTGCCACCAAAGCGGTTGGAGAGCAGTTCTTC. Protein: CATKAVGEQFF.

The J gene is TRBJ2-1, the V gene TRBV9, with TRBD2 matching 8 bases. V lost 3 bases to trimming and J lost 6 bases; unmatched junction nucleotides: 11. Germline V gene sequence: CDR1 SGDLS, CDR2 YYNGEE. This CDR3 is built from 16 residues. The CDR3, as DNA: TGTGCCAGCAGCGCCCGTAAAGCGGGAGTAGGCAATGAGCAGTTCTTC. It translates to CASSARKAGVGNEQFF.

This clone occurred once. V and J are TRBV5-1 and TRBJ1-6; 7 bases line up with TRBD1. V shed 3 bases and J 10 bases; nucleotides not matched to a gene: 7. Germline CDR1 reads SGHRS; CDR2 reads YFSETQ. The length of the CDR3 is 14 residues. The CDR3 region has the DNA TGCGCCAGCAGCTCCCGACAGGGAGGATCACCCCTCCACTTT. This sequence encodes CASSSRQGGSPLHF.

This chain joins TRBV27 and TRBJ2-1; no definite D call. Per the germline V gene, CDR1 is MNHEY and CDR2 is SMNVEV (reference sequence). There are 12 residues in the CDR3. V lost 3 bases and J 5 bases, leaving 5 bases between the germline ends. CDR3 sequence (DNA): TGTGCCAGCAGTTTTCCTAACAATGAGCAGTTCTTC. Amino acids: CASSFPNNEQFF.

The rearrangement links TRBV7-9 to TRBJ2-7; D tentatively reads TRBD1 or TRBD2 (5 bases each). The V end lost 3 bases, the J end lost 3 bases, and 15 bases lay between the germline ends. The V gene's germline CDR1 is SEHNR and CDR2 FQNEAQ (reference sequence). This CDR3 spans 15 amino acids. The CDR3 spells CASSLDRDPIYEQYF. CDR3 coding DNA: TGTGCCAGCAGCTTGGACCGGGACCCGATCTACGAGCAGTACTTC.

The chain uses TRBV5-5 and TRBJ2-1; the match to TRBD1 covers 10 bases. After removal of 0 bases from V and 5 bases from J, the junction contained 5 bases not matched to a gene. This CDR3 is built from 16 residues. Germline lookup yields CDR1 SGHKS and CDR2 YYEKEE (reference sequence). The DNA of the CDR3 is TGTGCCAGCAGCTTGGAGGACAGGGGGTACGACAATGAGCAGTTCTTC. This encodes CASSLEDRGYDNEQFF.

The chain links TRBV5-4 to TRBJ2-1; 7 bases map to TRBD2. V was clipped by 7 bases and J by 9 bases; unmatched bases: 7. The V gene's germline CDR1 is SGHNT and CDR2 YYREEE (reference sequence). This CDR3 has 12 residues. The CDR3 DNA reads TGTGCCAGCCGATCACCGGGGGGTGAGCAGTTCTTC. Translating it yields CASRSPGGEQFF.

This CDR3 is CATSRDDYQGTYEQYF. As DNA, the CDR3 is TGTGCCACCAGCAGAGATGACTATCAGGGAACCTACGAGCAGTACTTC. The rearrangement joins TRBV15 to TRBJ2-7; D might be TRBD1 or TRBD2, each matching 5 bases. V was clipped by 0 bases and J by 2 bases, with 14 bases between them. CDR3 size: 16 residues. The germline V gene encodes CDR1 LNHNV and CDR2 YYDKDF (reference sequence).

The chain has TRBV4-1 and TRBJ2-4, with 12 bases identical to TRBD2. This CDR3 region has 21 residues. The V and J ends lost 0 bases and 1 base, in that order; junction bases with no gene match: 13. CDR1 is MGHRA and CDR2 is YSYEKL in the germline V gene. This chain's CDR3 is CASSQDHRTSGTVTAKNIQYF. CDR3 DNA: TGCGCCAGCAGCCAAGATCACAGGACTAGCGGGACAGTTACGGCCAAAAACATTCAGTACTTC.

CDR3 sequence reads: CASSHPARDREETQYF. The CDR3 coding sequence is TGCGCCAGCAGCCACCCAGCCCGGGACAGGGAAGAGACCCAGTACTTC. The chain carries TRBV4-1 and TRBJ2-5; TRBD1 agrees at 9 bases. The CDR3 has 16 amino acids. V dropped 3 bases and J dropped 3; count of bases not matched to a gene: 8. Germline CDR1 is MGHRA and CDR2 is YSYEKL.

This clone was seen only once. This chain joins TRBV19 and TRBJ1-6; no clear D. Germline V gene sequence: CDR1 LNHDA, CDR2 SQIVND (reference sequence). Trimming took off 0 bases at V and 7 bases at J, with 16 bases between the two ends. This CDR3 has 17 amino acids. The CDR3 DNA reads as TGTGCCAGTAGTATAGAGGTGGGCGGTACTCGGAATTCACCCCTCCACTTT. Protein sequence: CASSIEVGGTRNSPLHF. Drawing the rest from reference TRBV19 and TRBJ1-6, the complete variable domain is DGGITQSPKYLFRKEGQNVTLSCEQNLNHDAMYWYRQDPGQGLRLIYYSQIVNDFQKGDIAEGYSVSREKKESFPLTVTSAQKNPTAFYLCASSIEVGGTRNSPLHFGNGTRLTVT.

This clone was seen a handful of times. The chain couples TRBV4-1 to TRBJ2-2; a possible D gene is TRBD2 (6 bases). The V and J ends lost 0 bases and 0 bases respectively, with 11 bases between them. CDR1 MGHRA and CDR2 YSYEKL come from the germline V gene. CDR3 length: 17 residues. In DNA form, the CDR3 reads TGCGCCAGCAGCCAAGAGCGAGGCGGGGCGAACACCGGGGAGCTGTTTTTT. Translation gives CASSQERGGANTGELFF.

The chain recombines TRBV2 with TRBJ1-4; D call uncertain. The germline V and J ends were trimmed by 4 bases and 4 bases, with 13 bases remaining between them. Germline values: CDR1 SNHLY, CDR2 FYNNEI. This CDR3 has 15 amino acids. The chain's CDR3 is CASSVEQRFNEKLFF. The DNA for the CDR3 is TGTGCCAGCAGTGTAGAACAGCGGTTTAATGAAAAACTGTTTTTT.

This chain connects TRBV19 to TRBJ1-1; D unclear. Germline assignment: CDR1 LNHDA and CDR2 SQIVND (reference sequence). The CDR3 consists of 10 residues. Trimming took off 9 bases at V and 3 bases at J, with 5 bases between the two ends. The CDR3 region has the DNA TGTGCCAGCGGGTACACTGAAGCTTTCTTT. This translates into CASGYTEAFF.